A selection of T cell receptor beta chains follows, all from one sample in a study of T cells in Graves' hyperthyroidism and ophthalmopathy. TCRdb passed the multiplex PCR reads through MiXCR, listing each CDR3 protein once. The sample lists about 420,000 distinct CDR3 sequences, around 16% occurring once. The sample consisted of blood. The receptors shown here come from a young woman with Graves' hyperthyroidism. Each CDR3 is given with its conserved first and last residue. The D gene is left open where the match is weak. Size is omitted from some rows. Given values are once, few, many or a class for expanded clones.

cdr3_aa: CASSLEDRANTEAFF
d_call: TRBD1
clone_size: -
v_call: TRBV9

cdr3_aa: CASRPRDRSNQPQHF
d_call: -
clone_size: many
v_call: TRBV6-2/TRBV6-3

cdr3_aa: CASSRRNNEKLFF
d_call: -
clone_size: many
v_call: TRBV3-1

cdr3_aa: CASSFGGRRAKPLAGEISYEQYF
d_call: TRBD2
clone_size: few
v_call: TRBV5-1

cdr3_aa: CASSLVSGLAFTYNTQYF
d_call: TRBD2
clone_size: few
v_call: TRBV7-2

cdr3_aa: CASSSGLAGAAIQYF
d_call: TRBD2
clone_size: many
v_call: TRBV7-9

cdr3_aa: CASSGGVGRTQYF
d_call: TRBD2
clone_size: many
v_call: TRBV5-1

cdr3_aa: CASSEGNYGYTF
d_call: -
clone_size: many
v_call: TRBV2

cdr3_aa: CASSQVLSASQNYGYTF
d_call: -
clone_size: -
v_call: TRBV4-1

cdr3_aa: CASSVPGLAGAAAQETQYF
d_call: TRBD2
clone_size: -
v_call: TRBV5-6

cdr3_aa: CASSTLQASYGYTF
d_call: -
clone_size: many
v_call: TRBV19

cdr3_aa: CASSSPRNAYNSPLHF
d_call: -
clone_size: many
v_call: TRBV28

cdr3_aa: CASKGQAAKNIQYF
d_call: -
clone_size: few
v_call: TRBV19

cdr3_aa: CASSRQGADTQYF
d_call: TRBD1
clone_size: many
v_call: TRBV7-8

cdr3_aa: CATSENRGYEQYF
d_call: TRBD1
clone_size: few
v_call: TRBV24-1

cdr3_aa: CASREGDTGELFF
d_call: -
clone_size: few
v_call: TRBV12-3/TRBV12-4

cdr3_aa: CASRVGPFEQYF
d_call: -
clone_size: -
v_call: TRBV2

cdr3_aa: CAISEVSGNTIYF
d_call: -
clone_size: -
v_call: TRBV10-3

cdr3_aa: CASSSLGTRTYEQYF
d_call: TRBD2
clone_size: many
v_call: TRBV27

cdr3_aa: CASSFTWGPSGGGADTQYF
d_call: TRBD2
clone_size: many
v_call: TRBV27

cdr3_aa: CASSLPRSYNSPLHF
d_call: -
clone_size: many
v_call: TRBV11-2

cdr3_aa: CASSFSGQNSGANVLTF
d_call: -
clone_size: few
v_call: TRBV5-1

cdr3_aa: CASSPWRRENTGELFF
d_call: -
clone_size: -
v_call: TRBV13